This entry describes one TCR beta chain. Cohort allocation depended upon clinical history that participants reported. Resolution of symptoms, clearance, or two negative PCRs was present in recovered Cohort 3 donors. This CDR3 has 12 amino acids. Germline CDR1 is SEHNR and CDR2 is FQNEAQ (reference sequence). V gave up 6 bases and J gave up 7 bases, with 12 bases separating them. The data stem from a study of blood T cell repertoires in COVID-19. Study in general: PBMCs, B-cell-depleted T cells, or T cells were the source of the cDNA or gDNA that made up the material.

Only in-frame clones appear in the TCRdb table, and some are missing; sequencing was by immunoSEQ multiplex PCR. This table has approximately 150,000 clones, 82% appearing once. This rearrangement joins TRBV7-9 to TRBJ1-1, with D unclear. The TCR comes from a man aged 60 to 75 who had recovered from COVID-19. The sample comprised PBMCs or T cells enriched from blood (not recorded which). The CDR3 region has the DNA TGTGCCAGCAGGATGGGAGTCAGTGAAGCTTTCTTT. It encodes CASRMGVSEAFF.